Below, 32 T cell receptor beta chains from the same sample are listed, as sequenced in a study of Ad26.COV2.S vaccination and SARS-CoV-2 variants. Repertoires were generated with immunoSEQ multiplex PCR, while TCRdb's copy carries only in-frame clones and drops some. The sample consists of fewer than 500,000 clones, roughly nine tenths of them appearing once. Regarding treatment: 15 to 20 received Ad26.COV2.S at low or high dose, single or two shots; five or six received placebo; per-sample allocation not given. Specimen acquisition occurred on day 63 following the initial vaccine or placebo injection. The sequenced sample was peripheral blood, obtained in a trial of Ad26.COV2.S vaccine versus placebo. The receptors shown here come from a person aged 18 to 59 who received the Ad26.COV2.S COVID-19 vaccine or a placebo.

The rearrangement joins TRBV5-1 to TRBJ2-2; D gene unclear. CDR1 and CDR2 (germline): SGHRS, YFSETQ. Trimming took 2 bases from V and 8 from J, leaving 4 bases between them. The CDR3 extends over 11 amino acids. The CDR3 DNA sequence: TGCGCCAGCAGCTTCTCGGGGGAGCTGTTTTTT. It codes for CASSFSGELFF.

The J gene is TRBJ1-2, the V gene TRBV18; no definite D call. From germline, CDR1 is KGHSH and CDR2 LQKENI. CDR3 length: 16 residues. V shed 3 bases and J shed 0 bases, with 14 bases lying between them. The chain's CDR3 is CASSPILTDPNYGYTF. CDR3 bases: TGTGCCAGCTCACCGATATTGACGGATCCTAACTATGGCTACACCTTC.

This clone occurred once. The J gene is TRBJ2-5, the V gene TRBV29-1; 10 bases map to TRBD2. The ends lost 6 bases at V and 5 bases at J; junction bases unmatched: 6. This CDR3 contains 13 residues. Germline CDR1 and CDR2: SQVTM and ANQGSEA. CDR3 DNA sequence: TGCAGCGTCGATAGACTAGCGGGTGAGACCCAGTACTTC. As protein: CSVDRLAGETQYF. The full variable domain, in which reference TRBV29-1 and TRBJ2-5 provide the parts outside the CDR3, is SAVISQKPSRDICQRGTSLTIQCQVDSQVTMMFWYRQQPGQSLTLIATANQGSEATYESGFVIDKFPISRPNLTFSTLTVSNMSPEDSSIYLCSVDRLAGETQYFGPGTRLLVL.

The rearrangement joins TRBV11-2 to TRBJ2-7; tentatively, D is TRBD1 or TRBD2 (5 bases each). The germline gives CDR1 SGHAT, CDR2 FQNNGV. The CDR3 is made up of 14 amino acids. V gave up 2 bases and J gave up 2 bases, with 10 bases separating them. This chain's CDR3 is CASSLLVGAYEQYV. The CDR3 DNA reads as TGTGCCAGCAGCTTACTCGTGGGGGCCTACGAGCAGTACGTC.

The V and J genes are TRBV18 and TRBJ2-7; D ambiguous. CDR3 length: 12 residues. V lost 3 bases and J lost 3, with 6 bases in between. CDR1 and CDR2 (germline): KGHSH, LQKENI. The chain's CDR3 is CASSPNSYEQYF. The CDR3 region has the DNA TGTGCCAGCTCACCCAACAGCTACGAGCAGTACTTC.

V and J are TRBV7-2 and TRBJ2-7, with 9 bases identical to TRBD1. The ends lost 4 bases at V and 5 bases at J; junction bases unmatched: 6. Germline loops: CDR1 SGHTA, CDR2 FQGNSA. CDR3 size: 14 residues. The CDR3 sequence: CASSSRTGDDEQYF. DNA for the CDR3: TGTGCCAGCAGCTCCAGGACAGGGGACGACGAGCAGTACTTC.

The chain combines TRBV29-1 with TRBJ1-5; 8 nucleotides line up with TRBD1. The J segment lost 4 bases and the V segment lost 5 bases, leaving 10 bases of the junction unmatched. This CDR3 is 15 amino acids long. Per the germline V gene, CDR1 is SQVTM and CDR2 is ANQGSEA. This CDR3 is CSVRSQGAGNQPQHF. As DNA, the CDR3 is TGCAGCGTTCGGTCCCAGGGGGCTGGGAATCAGCCCCAGCATTTT.

The J gene is TRBJ2-7, the V gene TRBV11-3; 7 nucleotides match TRBD2. The CDR3 runs 16 residues. The trim removed 5 bases at V and 0 bases at J, leaving 10 bases unmatched. CDR1 and CDR2 from the germline V gene are SGHNT and YENEEA. The CDR3 protein is CASSPWTSGSSYEQYV. CDR3 DNA sequence: TGTGCCAGCAGCCCCTGGACTAGTGGGAGCTCCTACGAGCAGTACGTC.

The chain employs TRBV7-9 and TRBJ1-6, with 7 bases matching TRBD1. CDR3 length equals 17 residues. J was trimmed by 6 bases and V by 8 bases; bases with no gene match: 16. CDR1 is SEHNR and CDR2 is FQNEAQ in the germline V gene (reference sequence). CDR3 DNA: TGTGCCAGCTGTCGCGGGACAGTTGGGTACTTTAATTCACCCCTCCACTTT. This translates into CASCRGTVGYFNSPLHF.

V gene TRBV7-8 combines with J gene TRBJ2-5, with 12 bases that match TRBD1. Germline V gene lookup returns CDR1 SGHVS and CDR2 FQNEAQ. This CDR3 contains 16 residues. V was clipped by 5 bases and J by 5 bases; unmatched bases: 9. CDR3: CASSLPGTGGGETQYF. The CDR3 DNA follows: TGTGCCAGCAGCCTGCCCGGGACAGGGGGCGGTGAGACCCAGTACTTC.

With regard to this clone: Other DNA sequences in the same sample also yield this CDR3. CDR3 in amino acids: CASSLRTNYGYTF. CDR3 nucleotides: TGTGCCAGCAGCTTACGCACGAACTATGGCTACACCTTC. This chain links TRBV7-2 with TRBJ1-2; D gene unclear. V lost 2 bases to trimming and J lost 2 bases, with 6 bases between them. Germline V gene sequence: CDR1 SGHTA, CDR2 FQGNSA. The CDR3 is 13 amino acids.

This rearrangement joins TRBV5-1 to TRBJ1-1; D is unresolved. V was shortened by 5 bases and J by 1 base, with 15 bases between the two germline ends. CDR1 is SGHRS, CDR2 YFSETQ, per germline. The CDR3 is 15 amino acids. CDR3 sequence reads: CASSKNGGGNTEAFF. As DNA, the CDR3 is TGCGCCAGCAGTAAAAACGGCGGTGGGAACACTGAAGCTTTCTTT.

The V gene is TRBV7-2, the J gene TRBJ2-2; D is possibly TRBD1 (5 bases). The CDR3 sequence is 17 residues long. The ends were cut back, 5 bases at V and 3 bases at J, with 19 bases in the middle. Germline V gene data show CDR1 as SGHTA and CDR2 as FQGNSA. Written as DNA, the CDR3 is TGTGCCAGCAGCCCGTATCCCACAGGATCCTACACCGGGGAGCTGTTTTTT. It specifies CASSPYPTGSYTGELFF.

This clone is a singleton in its sample. The chain carries TRBV5-4 and TRBJ1-1, with 7 bases lining up with TRBD1. The CDR3 loop spans 14 amino acids. CDR1 and CDR2 (germline): SGHNT, YYREEE (reference sequence). V gave up 4 bases and J gave up 1 base; unmatched junction bases: 4. The CDR3 DNA follows: TGTGCCAGCAGCCGGGACAGCAGGAACACTGAAGCTTTCTTT. This sequence encodes CASSRDSRNTEAFF.

The chain carries TRBV18 and TRBJ2-3, with D unresolved. V was clipped by 0 bases and J by 1 base, with 5 bases between them. The V gene's germline CDR1 is KGHSH and CDR2 LQKENI. This CDR3 contains 14 residues. In nucleotides, the CDR3 is TGTGCCAGCTCACCACCGTGGGGCACAGATACGCAGTATTTT. It codes for CASSPPWGTDTQYF.

This rearrangement joins TRBV7-2 to TRBJ2-1; 10 nucleotides match TRBD1. Germline V gene sequence: CDR1 SGHTA, CDR2 FQGNSA. The CDR3 is 15 amino acids. J gave up 7 bases and V 7 bases, and 10 bases lay outside the gene matches. CDR3 loop: CASTLRGTGVNEQFF. CDR3 DNA sequence: TGTGCCAGCACCCTTCGAGGGACAGGGGTGAATGAGCAGTTCTTC.

This clone was observed a single time. The chain uses TRBV15 and TRBJ1-2; 7 bases match TRBD1. Trimming at V came to 0 bases and at J to 9 bases, leaving 7 bases not matched to a gene. Germline CDR1 LNHNV, CDR2 YYDKDF (reference sequence). There are 14 residues in the CDR3. In DNA, the CDR3 is TGTGCCACCAGCAGAGAACCTAACAGGGGTAGCTACACCTTC. It is translated as CATSREPNRGSYTF. Supplemented by reference TRBV15 and TRBJ1-2, the full variable domain reads DAMVIQNPRYQVTQFGKPVTLSCSQTLNHNVMYWYQQKSSQAPKLLFHYYDKDFNNEADTPDNFQSRRPNTSFCFLDIRSPGLGDTAMYLCATSREPNRGSYTFGSGTRLTVV.

This clone was recorded only once. The V and J genes are TRBV3-1 (or the pseudogene TRBV3-2) and TRBJ2-3; 10 bases are shared with TRBD2. Per the germline V gene, CDR1 is LGHDT and CDR2 is YNNKEL (reference sequence). The CDR3 length is 16 residues. V was pared by 1 base and J by 7 bases, with 8 bases of the junction left unmatched. The CDR3 sequence is CASSQGTTSGLNTQYF. CDR3 bases: TGTGCCAGCAGCCAAGGGACGACTAGCGGGCTAAATACGCAGTATTTT.

The rearrangement joins TRBV19 to TRBJ2-1; D unclear. The CDR3 is made up of 13 amino acids. With 9 bases removed from V and 10 bases from J, the gap between germline ends came to 19 bases. The germline gives CDR1 LNHDA, CDR2 SQIVND (reference sequence). CDR3 protein: CASRLAQQREQFF. The CDR3 nucleotides are TGTGCCAGCAGACTCGCACAGCAGCGAGAGCAGTTCTTC.

The rearrangement uses TRBV7-9 and TRBJ1-1, with a tentative D call TRBD1 (5 bases). CDR3 length: 14 residues. CDR1 and CDR2 (germline): SEHNR, FQNEAQ (reference sequence). Trimming stripped 5 bases from V and 4 bases from J, with 14 bases between. This CDR3 reads CASSPRDWATEAFF. The CDR3 DNA reads as TGTGCCAGCAGCCCCAGGGATTGGGCCACTGAAGCTTTCTTT. The full variable domain, rest sourced from reference TRBV7-9 and TRBJ1-1, is DTGVSQNPRHKITKRGQNVTFRCDPISEHNRLYWYRQTLGQGPEFLTYFQNEAQLEKSRLLSDRFSAERPKGSFSTLEIQRTEQGDSAMYLCASSPRDWATEAFFGQGTRLTVV.

The rearrangement joins TRBV5-1 to TRBJ2-7; D gene uncertain. The V and J ends lost 2 bases and 5 bases respectively, with 17 bases between them. CDR1 is SGHRS and CDR2 is YFSETQ in the germline V gene. The length of the CDR3 is 15 residues. Here the CDR3 DNA reads TGCGCCAGCAGCTTATCGGACCGGCTGTGGGACGAGCAGTACTTC. Its translation is CASSLSDRLWDEQYF.

In its sample, this clone was seen many times. V usage is TRBV6-2 or TRBV6-3 and J usage is TRBJ2-7; D ambiguous. CDR1 is MNHEY, CDR2 SVGEGT, per germline. The V end lost 0 bases, the J end lost 2 bases, and 11 bases lay between the germline ends. The CDR3 runs 15 residues. Written as DNA, the CDR3 is TGTGCCAGCAGTTACTCGATTGGCCCTCCCTACGAGCAGTACTTC. This translates into CASSYSIGPPYEQYF.

This clone turned up a few times. This rearrangement joins TRBV9 to TRBJ2-7; D is unresolved. This CDR3 is 14 amino acids long. The germline CDR1 and CDR2 sequences are SGDLS and YYNGEE. Trimming removed 4 bases from V and 2 bases from J, with 13 bases in between. The CDR3 region has the DNA TGTGCCAGCAGCCCATCCGACGGTCCCTACGAGCAGTACGTC. Translating gives CASSPSDGPYEQYV.

In nucleotides, the CDR3 is TGCGCCAGCAGCTTGGAGCAGGGGCAAGAGACCCAGTACTTC. It specifies CASSLEQGQETQYF. The gene calls are TRBV5-1 and TRBJ2-5, with D tentatively TRBD1 (6 bases). The V end was cut by 0 bases, the J end by 2 bases, with 8 bases between. The CDR3 spans 14 residues. Germline values: CDR1 SGHRS, CDR2 YFSETQ.

This clone was seen just once. The chain has TRBV28 and TRBJ1-4, with D unresolved. The CDR3 length is 14 residues. Trimming shortened V by 2 bases and J by 0 bases, and 4 bases separated the two germline ends. In germline, CDR1 is MDHEN, CDR2 SYDVKM. The CDR3 sequence: CASSLGTTNEKLFF. The CDR3 nucleotides read TGTGCCAGCAGTTTAGGGACAACTAATGAAAAACTGTTTTTT. Filled out from reference TRBV28 and TRBJ1-4, the complete variable domain reads DVKVTQSSRYLVKRTGEKVFLECVQDMDHENMFWYRQDPGLGLRLIYFSYDVKMKEKGDIPEGYSVSREKKERFSLILESASTNQTSMYLCASSLGTTNEKLFFGSGTQLSVL.

The table lists this clone with a count of one. V usage is TRBV24-1 and J usage is TRBJ1-2; D is possibly TRBD1 (6 bases). The germline V and J ends were trimmed by 6 bases and 10 bases, with 17 bases remaining between them. Germline V lookup: CDR1 KGHDR, CDR2 SFDVKD. The CDR3 is made up of 13 amino acids. The CDR3 spells CATSRTASADYTF. CDR3 in DNA: TGTGCCACCAGTAGGACAGCGAGTGCGGACTACACCTTC.

The CDR3 DNA reads TGTGCCAGTAGTGGCGCCCCCCGTTACTCCTACGAGCAGTACTTC. Its protein product is CASSGAPRYSYEQYF. J is TRBJ2-7 and V is TRBV19; D unclear. Germline CDR1 LNHDA, CDR2 SQIVND (reference sequence). V was shortened by 5 bases and J by 0 bases, with 14 bases between the two germline ends. This CDR3 has 15 amino acids.

The chain couples TRBV7-2 to TRBJ2-4, with D perhaps matching TRBD1 (8 bases). The CDR3 runs to 14 residues. V was shortened by 2 bases and J by 6 bases, with 11 bases between the two germline ends. Germline V lookup: CDR1 SGHTA, CDR2 FQGNSA. The CDR3 spells CASSLNRGGNIQYF. The CDR3 coding sequence is TGTGCCAGCAGCTTAAACAGGGGGGGAAACATTCAGTACTTC. Combining the CDR3 with reference TRBV7-2 and TRBJ2-4 gives the whole variable domain GAGVSQSPSNKVTEKGKDVELRCDPISGHTALYWYRQSLGQGLEFLIYFQGNSAPDKSGLPSDRFSAERTGGSVSTLTIQRTQQEDSAVYLCASSLNRGGNIQYFGAGTRLSVL.

V usage is TRBV30 and J usage is TRBJ1-2, with D unresolved. CDR3 length equals 11 residues. Germline-derived CDR1 and CDR2 are GTSNPN and SVGIG (reference sequence). V lost 0 bases, J lost 10 bases, and 9 bases lay in between. CDR3 sequence reads: CAWSVGGAYTF. The DNA for the CDR3 is TGTGCCTGGAGTGTGGGAGGTGCCTACACCTTC.

The genes are TRBV11-2 and TRBJ2-3; 9 bases fit TRBD2. Germline CDR1 is SGHAT and CDR2 is FQNNGV. Trimming cost V 1 base and J 3 bases; bases outside gene matches: 5. The CDR3 length is 16 residues. CDR3 residues: CASSLGVAGGTDTQYF. The CDR3 nucleotides are TGTGCCAGCAGCTTAGGGGTGGCGGGGGGGACAGATACGCAGTATTTT.

The chain carries TRBV29-1 and TRBJ1-4, with a weak D call TRBD1 (6 bases). This CDR3 is built from 15 residues. The germline V and J ends were trimmed by 3 bases and 3 bases, with 14 bases remaining between them. Germline V gene sequence: CDR1 SQVTM, CDR2 ANQGSEA. The CDR3 protein is CSVEPGTSPNEKLFF. CDR3 bases: TGCAGCGTTGAGCCCGGGACATCCCCTAATGAAAAACTGTTTTTT.

There are a few counts of this clone. The chain combines TRBV4-1 with TRBJ2-7; no clear D. Trimming shortened V by 1 base and J by 5 bases, and 15 bases separated the two germline ends. Germline CDR1 reads MGHRA; CDR2 reads YSYEKL. The CDR3 has 15 amino acids. In DNA form, the CDR3 reads TGCGCCAGCAGCCAAGTTCCCACTGAAGGGAACGAGCAGTACTTC. It specifies CASSQVPTEGNEQYF.